This TCR beta chain stems from a study of T cells in narcolepsy. General study points: Comparing one patient's CSF and blood CD4+ clonotypes highlighted HCRT- and TRIB2-specific autoreactive clonotypes. No autoreactive T cell clone sequences appeared in some memory CD4+ repertoires. Reportedly, autoreactive clonotypes were serially detected in patients' blood but not controls'.

The protocol was immunoSEQ multiplex PCR, while the TCRdb copy is restricted to in-frame clones and leaves out a portion. The sample shows some 30,000 clones, roughly four fifths of them seen only once. Concerning this clone: Its target is not known.

V shed 4 bases, J shed 7 bases, and the junction held 12 bases outside the gene matches. The V gene's germline CDR1 is MGHDK and CDR2 SYGVNS. This CDR3 has 17 amino acids. The sequence came from a human donor in good health. V gene TRBV25-1 combines with J gene TRBJ2-2; the match to TRBD1 covers 10 bases. Sequenced: memory (CD45RA-) CD4+ T cells from blood. Written as DNA, the CDR3 is TGTGCCAGCAGTGGAATACGGGACAGGGGATCTCGCGGGGAGCTGTTTTTT. Encoded protein: CASSGIRDRGSRGELFF.